Each of the 14 T cell receptor beta chains below was sequenced from the same sample in a study of T cells in localized non-small cell lung cancer. Sequencing was performed with immunoSEQ multiplex PCR; in TCRdb, only in-frame clones are kept and a portion is missing. The table shows over 70,000 clones, with under 95% occurring only once. The specimen was PBMCs, collected before any cancer treatment. These receptors all stem from a woman aged 40-69 years with stage II squamous cell lung carcinoma.

The chain combines TRBV28 with TRBJ2-3; D possibly corresponds to TRBD1 (6 bases). CDR1 MDHEN and CDR2 SYDVKM come from the germline V gene. V lost 1 base, J lost 1 base, and 6 bases lay in between. CDR3 length: 14 amino acids. The CDR3 coding sequence is TGTGCCAGCAGTTTATACAGGGGCACAGATACGCAGTATTTT. This gives the protein CASSLYRGTDTQYF.

This rearrangement joins TRBV14 to TRBJ2-7; D gene uncertain. This CDR3 has 15 amino acids. Germline lookup yields CDR1 SGHDN and CDR2 FVKESK. V was clipped by 3 bases and J by 2 bases, with 14 bases between them. CDR3 amino acids: CASSHGSLTTYEQYF. The CDR3 bases are TGTGCCAGCAGCCATGGCAGTCTGACCACCTACGAGCAGTACTTC.

The chain combines TRBV20-1 with TRBJ2-7, with TRBD1 as a possible D gene (5 bases). Looked up from germline, CDR1 is DFQATT and CDR2 is SNEGSKA (reference sequence). Deletions cut 5 bases from V and 3 bases from J, with 8 bases between. The CDR3 is made up of 11 amino acids. In DNA, the CDR3 is TGCAGTGCTTGGACACTCTACGAGCAGTACTTC. Amino acids: CSAWTLYEQYF.

The V gene is TRBV27, the J gene TRBJ2-1; TRBD2 matches 12 bases. The trim removed 3 bases at V and 2 bases at J, leaving 14 bases unmatched. The CDR3 sequence is 20 residues long. Germline values: CDR1 MNHEY, CDR2 SMNVEV (reference sequence). The DNA for the CDR3 is TGTGCCAGCAGTTTCCCCCCCGTGGCTAGCGGGAGGGGAACCTACAATGAGCAGTTCTTC. Residues: CASSFPPVASGRGTYNEQFF.

The chain uses TRBV10-3 and TRBJ1-5, with 10 positions matching TRBD1. The CDR3 is made up of 15 amino acids. Trimming cost V 6 bases and J 3 bases; bases outside gene matches: 5. Germline CDR1 ENHRY, CDR2 SYGVKD. CDR3 DNA sequence: TGTGCCATCAGGCCCGGGACAGGGGACAATCAGCCCCAGCATTTT. Translated: CAIRPGTGDNQPQHF.

This sequence joins TRBV11-2 and TRBJ2-7; D might be TRBD1 (6 bases). Trimming removed 5 bases at V and 3 bases at J, with 17 bases between. The CDR3 has 15 residues. The germline V gene encodes CDR1 SGHAT and CDR2 FQNNGV. Written as DNA, the CDR3 is TGTGCCAGCAGCCCTTTGGGACACGGACACTACGAGCAGTACTTC. Its protein is CASSPLGHGHYEQYF.

This sequence joins TRBV27 and TRBJ2-7, with TRBD2 identical over 9 bases. Germline CDR1 reads MNHEY; CDR2 reads SMNVEV (reference sequence). The J segment lost 2 bases and the V segment lost 2 bases, leaving 4 bases of the junction unmatched. CDR3 length equals 15 residues. In DNA form, the CDR3 reads TGTGCCAGCAGTTTACATCTAGCGGGACCCTACGAGCAGTACTTC. Protein product: CASSLHLAGPYEQYF.

The genes are TRBV9 and TRBJ2-1; D not certain. Germline V CDR1 and CDR2: SGDLS, YYNGEE. V was clipped by 2 bases and J by 12 bases, with 12 bases between them. The CDR3 has 12 amino acids. The CDR3 loop is CASSVDWAGQFF. The CDR3 DNA follows: TGTGCCAGCAGCGTGGATTGGGCCGGGCAGTTCTTC.

The gene calls are TRBV19 and TRBJ2-1; D ambiguous. The V end was cut by 4 bases, the J end by 0 bases, with 10 bases between. Germline CDR1 and CDR2: LNHDA and SQIVND (reference sequence). This CDR3 contains 15 residues. The CDR3 sequence is CASSTRRSSYNEQFF. In DNA form, the CDR3 reads TGTGCCAGTAGTACCCGACGGAGCTCCTACAATGAGCAGTTCTTC.

The V and J genes are TRBV15 and TRBJ2-1; D may be TRBD1 (6 bases). V lost 0 bases to trimming and J lost 6 bases, with 12 bases between them. The CDR3 is made up of 15 amino acids. Germline V CDR1 and CDR2: LNHNV, YYDKDF (reference sequence). CDR3 sequence: CATSRDKAGVNEQFF. The CDR3 region has the DNA TGTGCCACCAGCAGAGATAAGGCAGGGGTCAATGAGCAGTTCTTC.

The CDR3 loop reads CASSTSRDRIGNTIYF. CDR3 in DNA: TGTGCCAGTAGTACATCCCGGGACAGGATCGGAAACACCATATATTTT. The chain joins TRBV19 to TRBJ1-3, with 8 bases aligning to TRBD1. CDR1 and CDR2 (germline): LNHDA, SQIVND (reference sequence). The CDR3 extends over 16 amino acids. The V gene end was trimmed by 4 bases and the J gene end by 4 bases; junction bases not matched to a gene: 9.

The chain is built from TRBV4-1 and TRBJ1-3; tentatively, D is TRBD1 (6 bases). The CDR3 has 21 amino acids. V gave up 3 bases and J gave up 0 bases, with 27 bases separating them. The germline V gene encodes CDR1 MGHRA and CDR2 YSYEKL. CDR3 residues: CASSQNLIWSGTKSSGNTIYF. The CDR3 DNA is TGCGCCAGCAGCCAGAACCTTATCTGGTCCGGGACAAAGTCCTCTGGAAACACCATATATTTT.

The rearrangement links TRBV18 to TRBJ2-2; D tentatively fits TRBD1 or TRBD2 (5 bases each). The V end lost 2 bases, the J end lost 7 bases, and 20 bases lay between the germline ends. This CDR3 is 17 amino acids long. The germline V gene has CDR1 KGHSH and CDR2 LQKENI. This CDR3 reads CASSPTGQPFSGGELFF. The CDR3 nucleotides read TGTGCCAGCTCACCAACGGGGCAGCCTTTTTCCGGCGGGGAGCTGTTTTTT.

The chain carries TRBV7-2 and TRBJ1-1; TRBD1 matches at 9 bases. This CDR3 is 12 amino acids long. Looked up from germline, CDR1 is SGHTA and CDR2 is FQGNSA. V lost 5 bases, J lost 8 bases, and 3 bases stayed unmatched. CDR3 protein: CASSRTGAEAFF. CDR3 in DNA: TGTGCCAGCAGCCGGACAGGGGCCGAAGCTTTCTTT.